Presented here are 22 T cell receptor beta chains from one specimen sequenced in a study of blood T cell repertoires in COVID-19. Here immunoSEQ multiplex PCR was the method, and the copy in TCRdb shows in-frame clones only, minus some. The sample includes 350,000 to 450,000 clones, around 89% of them seen just once. Material: peripheral blood. The receptors derive from a middle-aged woman with COVID-19, enrolled during active disease.

The chain couples TRBV5-4 to TRBJ2-5; 8 bases agree with TRBD2. From germline, CDR1 is SGHNT and CDR2 YYREEE (reference sequence). The V and J ends lost 5 bases and 9 bases, in that order; junction bases with no gene match: 15. This CDR3 spans 15 amino acids. Here the CDR3 DNA reads TGTGCCAGCAGGATCTTTAGCGGGACGAAAGGGGCCCAGTACTTC. It encodes CASRIFSGTKGAQYF.

The chain uses TRBV7-9 and TRBJ1-4; a weak D match, TRBD1 (6 bases). Per germline, CDR1 SEHNR and CDR2 FQNEAQ (reference sequence). This CDR3 spans 18 amino acids. Trimming left V 3 bases short and J 5 bases short, with 22 bases between. The DNA for the CDR3 is TGTGCCAGCAGCTTGACTCCACAGGGCTCCCTTTGGAATGAAAAACTGTTTTTT. Translated, it gives CASSLTPQGSLWNEKLFF.

This clone came up a few times. The chain has TRBV30 and TRBJ2-7, with 10 bases matching TRBD1. V lost 2 bases to trimming and J lost 2 bases; unmatched junction nucleotides: 3. Germline CDR1 GTSNPN, CDR2 SVGIG (reference sequence). The CDR3 length is 14 residues. CDR3 region: CAWSLGQGPYEQYF. In DNA, the CDR3 is TGTGCCTGGAGTTTGGGACAGGGGCCCTACGAGCAGTACTTC.

The CDR3 loop reads CACQRAPDYGYTF. The CDR3 region has the DNA TGTGCCTGTCAGCGGGCTCCTGACTATGGCTACACCTTC. The chain combines TRBV19 with TRBJ1-2, with D unresolved. Trimming took 11 bases from V and 3 from J, leaving 16 bases between them. Per germline, CDR1 LNHDA and CDR2 SQIVND (reference sequence). The CDR3 length is 13 residues.

The chain is built from TRBV7-2 and TRBJ2-2; 11 bases align to TRBD1. From germline, CDR1 is SGHTA and CDR2 FQGNSA. Losses at the gene ends were 0 bases for V and 5 bases for J; bases not matched to a gene: 11. The CDR3 loop spans 19 amino acids. The CDR3, as DNA: TGTGCCAGCAGCTTAGCGCACGGGACAGGGGGAAAAAGGACCGGGGAGCTGTTTTTT. It translates to CASSLAHGTGGKRTGELFF.

J is TRBJ1-2 and V is TRBV4-2; D is unresolved. This CDR3 has 15 amino acids. Germline V lookup: CDR1 LGHNA, CDR2 YNFKEQ. The V end was cut by 0 bases, the J end by 6 bases, with 14 bases between. The CDR3 region is CASSQDSYEGDGYTF. DNA for the CDR3: TGTGCCAGCAGCCAAGATTCTTATGAGGGAGATGGCTACACCTTC.

The rearrangement links TRBV7-2 to TRBJ2-5, with D perhaps TRBD1 (5 bases). Germline values: CDR1 SGHTA, CDR2 FQGNSA. Deletions cut 11 bases from V and 5 bases from J, with 12 bases between. This CDR3 has 11 amino acids. DNA for the CDR3: TGTGCCTCTGCTGGGGCGGAGACCCAGTACTTC. It is translated as CASAGAETQYF.

The chain employs TRBV15 and TRBJ1-1; possible D gene TRBD1, 6 bases. This CDR3 region has 15 residues. The germline V gene encodes CDR1 LNHNV and CDR2 YYDKDF (reference sequence). V shed 3 bases and J shed 8 bases, with 19 bases lying between them. CDR3 region: CATSSVQGNSAEAFF. CDR3 DNA sequence: TGTGCCACCAGCAGTGTCCAGGGGAATTCGGCGGAAGCTTTCTTT.

This clone was counted a single time. This chain uses TRBV27 with TRBJ1-2, with a possible D match to TRBD1 (5 bases). The CDR3 is 14 amino acids. V shed 1 base and J shed 4 bases, with 10 bases lying between them. Germline values: CDR1 MNHEY, CDR2 SMNVEV (reference sequence). CDR3 loop: CASSLFQGTYGYTF. The DNA for the CDR3 is TGTGCCAGCAGTTTATTTCAGGGCACCTATGGCTACACCTTC.

About this clone: The same CDR3 is also encoded by other DNA sequences in this sample. CDR3 loop: CASSLRQGAEAFF. DNA for the CDR3: TGTGCCAGCAGCTTACGGCAGGGGGCTGAAGCTTTCTTT. The chain joins TRBV7-3 to TRBJ1-1; 7 bases are a match to TRBD1. The V and J ends lost 2 bases and 6 bases, in that order; junction bases with no gene match: 3. CDR1 and CDR2 from the germline V gene are SGHTA and FQGTGA. The CDR3 totals 13 residues.

V usage is TRBV5-1 and J usage is TRBJ1-3; tentatively, D is TRBD1 (6 bases). The V gene lost 0 bases and the J gene lost 0 bases, with 10 bases spanning the gap. The CDR3 covers 16 residues. Germline V CDR1 and CDR2: SGHRS, YFSETQ. The CDR3 is CASSLVGAGSGNTIYF. The CDR3 DNA reads as TGCGCCAGCAGCTTGGTGGGGGCCGGCTCTGGAAACACCATATATTTT. Together with reference TRBV5-1 and TRBJ1-3, the CDR3 gives the full variable domain: KAGVTQTPRYLIKTRGQQVTLSCSPISGHRSVSWYQQTPGQGLQFLFEYFSETQRNKGNFPGRFSGRQFSNSRSEMNVSTLELGDSALYLCASSLVGAGSGNTIYFGEGSWLTVV.

The J gene is TRBJ1-1, the V gene TRBV30; D is ambiguous. Between the trimmed V and J ends, which lost 3 bases and 1 base, there was a span of 9 bases. Germline V gene data show CDR1 as GTSNPN and CDR2 as SVGIG (reference sequence). The CDR3 has 13 residues. The CDR3 sequence: CAWREGWNTEAFF. The DNA for the CDR3 is TGTGCCTGGAGGGAGGGATGGAACACTGAAGCTTTCTTT.

The chain combines TRBV27 with TRBJ2-7; 7 bases are a match to TRBD1. V lost 3 bases to trimming and J lost 4 bases; unmatched junction nucleotides: 6. This CDR3 spans 14 amino acids. The V gene's germline CDR1 is MNHEY and CDR2 SMNVEV (reference sequence). CDR3: CASSFRGGPYEQYF. In DNA form, the CDR3 reads TGTGCCAGCAGTTTTCGAGGGGGCCCGTACGAGCAGTACTTC.

The chain links TRBV9 to TRBJ2-1; 10 bases fit TRBD2. The CDR3 loop spans 13 amino acids. V lost 4 bases to trimming and J lost 8 bases; unmatched junction nucleotides: 3. Germline CDR1 SGDLS, CDR2 YYNGEE. CDR3 sequence (DNA): TGTGCCAGCAGCCGAGGACTAGCGGATGAGCAGTTCTTC. Its protein is CASSRGLADEQFF.

This sequence joins TRBV7-2 and TRBJ2-7; D call uncertain. Germline lookup yields CDR1 SGHTA and CDR2 FQGNSA. Trimming left V 2 bases short and J 0 bases short, with 14 bases between. The CDR3 has 16 amino acids. The CDR3 loop reads CASSLTPGSDSYEQYF. The CDR3 DNA reads TGTGCCAGCAGCTTAACACCAGGATCGGACTCCTACGAGCAGTACTTC.

CDR3 amino acids: CASKEGSYGYTF. DNA for the CDR3: TGTGCCAGCAAGGAGGGGAGCTATGGCTACACCTTC. V usage is TRBV12-3 or TRBV12-4 and J usage is TRBJ1-2, with D perhaps TRBD1 (5 bases). This CDR3 region has 12 residues. Trimming pared 7 bases from V and 4 bases from J, leaving 10 bases between.

The J gene is TRBJ1-2, the V gene TRBV6-5; D is perhaps TRBD1 (6 bases). Germline V lookup: CDR1 MNHEY, CDR2 SVGAGI. The V and J ends lost 5 bases and 4 bases respectively, with 11 bases between them. This CDR3 contains 13 residues. This CDR3 reads CASSPDSFYGYTF. CDR3 coding DNA: TGTGCCAGCAGTCCGGACAGCTTCTATGGCTACACCTTC.

This clone showed up just a few times. V and J are TRBV29-1 and TRBJ1-2; the match to TRBD1 covers 9 bases. Trimming cost V 3 bases and J 8 bases; bases outside gene matches: 7. This CDR3 has 13 amino acids. Germline V gene data show CDR1 as SQVTM and CDR2 as ANQGSEA. The CDR3 nucleotides are TGCAGCGTTGATCCCGGGACAGGGAAGGGCTACACCTTC. Amino acids: CSVDPGTGKGYTF. Together with reference TRBV29-1 and TRBJ1-2, the CDR3 gives the full variable domain: SAVISQKPSRDICQRGTSLTIQCQVDSQVTMMFWYRQQPGQSLTLIATANQGSEATYESGFVIDKFPISRPNLTFSTLTVSNMSPEDSSIYLCSVDPGTGKGYTFGSGTRLTVV.

The chain uses TRBV29-1 and TRBJ1-1; 8 bases align to TRBD1. Germline assignment: CDR1 SQVTM and CDR2 ANQGSEA. CDR3 size: 14 residues. Germline trimming cut 8 bases from V and 1 base from J; bases unmatched to any gene: 9. The chain's CDR3 is CSLNTGGANTEAFF. CDR3 in DNA: TGCAGCCTTAATACAGGGGGAGCGAACACTGAAGCTTTCTTT.

CDR3 residues: CASSRLEGTEAFF. The CDR3 nucleotides are TGCGCCAGCAGCCGTTTGGAGGGCACTGAAGCTTTCTTT. The chain combines TRBV4-1 with TRBJ1-1; D is ambiguous. The germline V and J ends were trimmed by 4 bases and 4 bases, with 10 bases remaining between them. The CDR3 covers 13 residues. CDR1 and CDR2 (germline): MGHRA, YSYEKL.

The gene calls are TRBV14 and TRBJ2-1; unclear D gene. CDR1 and CDR2 from the germline V gene are SGHDN and FVKESK. The CDR3 extends over 13 amino acids. Trimming left V 0 bases short and J 8 bases short, with 8 bases between. CDR3: CASSQDLVDEQFF. The CDR3 DNA reads as TGTGCCAGCAGCCAAGATCTAGTCGATGAGCAGTTCTTC.

The CDR3 nucleotides read TGTGCCAGCAGTCTCTATCGGCGACTAGAAGCTTTCTTT. Translated, it gives CASSLYRRLEAFF. The rearrangement uses TRBV28 and TRBJ1-1, with D uncertain. CDR1 and CDR2 from the germline V gene are MDHEN and SYDVKM. The CDR3 sequence is 13 residues long. Trimming took 5 bases from V and 8 from J, leaving 15 bases between them.